Following are 25 T cell receptor beta chains from one sample sequenced in a study of CD8+CD57+ T cells in acquired aplastic anemia. Sequencing was done on patients that had shown CD8+CD57+ cell expansion by flow cytometry. Using genomic DNA as the template, TCR beta VDJ and CDR3 profiling was carried out. TCRdb re-called the reads through MiXCR, storing one row per CDR3 protein. Here the sample spans 190,000 or so distinct CDR3 sequences, about half being singletons. Sequenced material: sorted CD4+, CD8+, or CD8+CD57+ T cells (not recorded which) from PBMCs. The receptors shown here come from a human donor with aplastic anemia.

This clonotype was counted between two and nine times. This chain joins TRBV6-2 or TRBV6-3 and TRBJ2-4; a possible D gene is TRBD1 (5 bases). V lost 0 bases and J 0 bases, leaving 12 bases between the germline ends. Germline lookup yields CDR1 MNHEY and CDR2 SVGEGT. CDR3 length: 17 residues. CDR3 DNA sequence: TGTGCCAGCAGTTACTCTCAGGGCTCAGTAGCCAAAAACATTCAGTACTTC. Translated: CASSYSQGSVAKNIQYF.

Written as DNA, the CDR3 is TGTGCCAGCAGCTTACTGGGTTGGGGTTCACCCCTCCACTTT. Amino acid sequence: CASSLLGWGSPLHF. This sequence joins TRBV13 and TRBJ1-6; D is unresolved. V was pared by 2 bases and J by 9 bases, with 11 bases between. The CDR3 is made up of 14 amino acids. Germline V gene sequence: CDR1 PRHDT, CDR2 FYEKMQ (reference sequence).

Many counts were recorded for this clonotype. The chain uses TRBV7-8 and TRBJ2-7; 16 bases are a match to TRBD2. The J segment lost 10 bases and the V segment lost 5 bases, leaving 5 bases of the junction unmatched. Germline-derived CDR1 and CDR2 are SGHVS and FQNEAQ. The CDR3 length is 14 residues. CDR3 bases: TGTGCCAGCAGCACAGGGACTAGCGGGGGGGCCCAGTACTTC. The encoded protein is CASSTGTSGGAQYF.

The V gene is TRBV18, the J gene TRBJ2-2; 8 bases agree with TRBD1. CDR3 length: 15 residues. The ends lost 4 bases at V and 3 bases at J; junction bases unmatched: 4. Germline V gives CDR1 KGHSH, CDR2 LQKENI. The CDR3: CASSLPGQDTGELFF. The CDR3 DNA reads TGTGCCAGCTCACTCCCGGGACAGGACACCGGGGAGCTGTTTTTT.

J is TRBJ2-3 and V is TRBV12-3 or TRBV12-4; D unclear. V gave up 2 bases and J gave up 8 bases, with 8 bases separating them. This CDR3 spans 12 amino acids. The CDR3 reads CASSLKWATQYF. CDR3 coding DNA: TGTGCCAGCAGTTTAAAATGGGCTACGCAGTATTTT.

Remarks on this clonotype: One junction end does not reproduce the germline sequence, and a read error may be involved. This chain joins TRBV7-2 and TRBJ2-1; TRBD1 agrees at 9 bases. Germline V gene data show CDR1 as SGHTA and CDR2 as FQGNSA. The CDR3 extends over 16 amino acids. CDR3 sequence (DNA): TGTGCCAGCAGCTCAGCGGGGACAGGGAACCACAATGCGCAGTTCTTC. This sequence encodes CASSSAGTGNHNAQFF.

V usage is TRBV19 and J usage is TRBJ2-2; D remains unclear. With 10 bases removed from V and 7 bases from J, the gap between germline ends came to 13 bases. This CDR3 is 12 amino acids long. Germline V gives CDR1 LNHDA, CDR2 SQIVND (reference sequence). The CDR3 sequence is CATSKGFGELFF. The CDR3 DNA sequence: TGTGCCACCTCCAAGGGCTTCGGGGAGCTGTTTTTT.

This sequence joins TRBV5-4 and TRBJ2-7; D is possibly TRBD1 (6 bases). The germline gives CDR1 SGHNT, CDR2 YYREEE (reference sequence). Trimming cost V 0 bases and J 2 bases, with 9 bases left between them. CDR3 length equals 14 residues. In nucleotides, the CDR3 is TGTGCCAGCAGCTTGGGGGACAACGCCTACGAGCAGTACTTC. Translation gives CASSLGDNAYEQYF.

The chain recombines TRBV29-1 with TRBJ2-7; D is uncertain. Trimming shortened V by 7 bases and J by 0 bases, and 13 bases separated the two germline ends. Germline CDR1 reads SQVTM; CDR2 reads ANQGSEA. The CDR3 is made up of 13 amino acids. CDR3 residues: CSALKGLSYEQYF. CDR3 nucleotide sequence: TGCAGCGCATTAAAAGGCCTCTCCTACGAGCAGTACTTC.

J is TRBJ1-1 and V is TRBV2; D uncertain. The CDR3 is 13 amino acids. The V and J ends lost 8 bases and 8 bases respectively, with 18 bases between them. CDR1 and CDR2 from the germline V gene are SNHLY and FYNNEI. The CDR3 DNA follows: TGTGCCAGCCAAGTGGTGGTTACGTCCGAAGCTTTCTTT. It codes for CASQVVVTSEAFF.

This chain connects TRBV10-3 to TRBJ2-5, with 9 bases matching TRBD1. CDR3 length: 14 amino acids. J was trimmed by 4 bases and V by 4 bases; bases with no gene match: 4. Germline assignment: CDR1 ENHRY and CDR2 SYGVKD. CDR3: CAISVRQGGETQYF. Written as DNA, the CDR3 is TGTGCCATCAGTGTTAGACAGGGGGGAGAGACCCAGTACTTC.

The V and J genes are TRBV10-3 and TRBJ2-7, with a tentative D call TRBD1 (8 bases). CDR3 size: 13 residues. Trimming removed 10 bases at V and 6 bases at J, with 19 bases between. CDR1 and CDR2 (germline): ENHRY, SYGVKD. CDR3 protein: CATRGAGTGEQYF. In nucleotides, the CDR3 is TGTGCCACCCGGGGGGCAGGGACAGGCGAGCAGTACTTC.

A note on this clonotype: A read error may be the cause here, since a much bigger clone is one base away. This sequence joins TRBV24-1 and TRBJ2-2, with 11 bases that match TRBD2. The germline V gene has CDR1 KGHDR and CDR2 SFDVKD. J lost 5 bases, V lost 12 bases, and 13 bases had no gene match. The CDR3 spans 16 residues. The CDR3 DNA reads TGTGCCCGTAGCCCACTAGCGGGAGTATCAACCGGGGAGCTGTTTTTT. Its translation is CARSPLAGVSTGELFF.

This clonotype was seen many times. CDR3 DNA sequence: TGCGCCAGCAGCTTCGGACAGGGCAAGGAAAAACTGTTTTTT. This translates into CASSFGQGKEKLFF. The chain carries TRBV5-1 and TRBJ1-4, with 8 bases matching TRBD1. The length of the CDR3 is 14 residues. Germline V gene lookup returns CDR1 SGHRS and CDR2 YFSETQ. The junction had 5 bases not matched to a gene; V was cut back by 2 bases and J by 8 bases. The variable domain in full, completed from reference TRBV5-1 and TRBJ1-4, reads KAGVTQTPRYLIKTRGQQVTLSCSPISGHRSVSWYQQTPGQGLQFLFEYFSETQRNKGNFPGRFSGRQFSNSRSEMNVSTLELGDSALYLCASSFGQGKEKLFFGSGTQLSVL.

This clonotype was counted ten times or more. The genes are TRBV10-3 and TRBJ2-7, with 8 bases matching TRBD2. Trimming took 4 bases from V and 2 from J; bases not matched to a gene: 4. CDR3 length: 14 residues. CDR1 is ENHRY and CDR2 is SYGVKD in the germline V gene. Written as DNA, the CDR3 is TGTGCCATCAGTGCTCAGCGGGGGACCTACGAGCAGTACTTC. Translated, it gives CAISAQRGTYEQYF.

This chain links TRBV2 with TRBJ2-1, with D perhaps matching TRBD1 (5 bases). Germline CDR1 and CDR2: SNHLY and FYNNEI. The CDR3 is made up of 14 amino acids. V was trimmed by 4 bases and J by 10 bases, leaving 17 bases between them. CDR3: CASSGSGSDGEQFF. CDR3 bases: TGTGCCAGCAGTGGGTCAGGGTCCGACGGGGAGCAGTTCTTC.

The genes are TRBV19 and TRBJ1-1; D possibly corresponds to TRBD1 (6 bases). Trimming stripped 9 bases from V and 5 bases from J, with 16 bases between. CDR1 is LNHDA, CDR2 SQIVND, per germline (reference sequence). This CDR3 region has 13 residues. The CDR3 DNA reads TGTGCCAGCCAATTGGGGGCGCGAACTGAAGCTTTCTTT. Protein product: CASQLGARTEAFF.

About this clonotype: A read error is possible here, since a much larger clone lies one base away. This chain links TRBV9 with TRBJ1-3; D is uncertain. The length of the CDR3 is 16 residues. Germline assignment: CDR1 SGDLS and CDR2 YYNGEE. The CDR3 loop is CASSVSLNPLGNTIHF. CDR3 nucleotides: TGTGCCAGCAGCGTCAGTCTAAACCCCCTTGGAAACACCATACATTTT.

This clonotype has a handful of counts. The J gene is TRBJ2-5, the V gene TRBV18; 9 bases fit TRBD2. V gave up 0 bases and J gave up 4 bases; unmatched junction bases: 6. The CDR3 covers 16 residues. The germline V gene has CDR1 KGHSH and CDR2 LQKENI. Here the CDR3 reads CASSPPPIAGAETQYF. The CDR3 coding sequence is TGTGCCAGCTCACCACCGCCAATAGCGGGAGCAGAGACCCAGTACTTC. Looking up the rest from reference TRBV18 and TRBJ2-5 gives the full variable domain: NAGVMQNPRHLVRRRGQEARLRCSPMKGHSHVYWYRQLPEEGLKFMVYLQKENIIDESGMPKERFSAEFPKEGPSILRIQQVVRGDSAAYFCASSPPPIAGAETQYFGPGTRLLVL.

The rearrangement joins TRBV20-1 to TRBJ2-5, with D hard to call. This CDR3 is 13 amino acids long. The germline CDR1 and CDR2 sequences are DFQATT and SNEGSKA (reference sequence). V lost 0 bases and J 6 bases, leaving 11 bases between the germline ends. CDR3 sequence reads: CSARDPIRQTQYF. CDR3 nucleotides: TGCAGTGCTAGAGACCCTATAAGGCAGACCCAGTACTTC.

This clonotype was seen at least ten times. The rearrangement links TRBV11-2 to TRBJ1-2; TRBD1 matches 9 bases. The germline V gene encodes CDR1 SGHAT and CDR2 FQNNGV. The ends lost 4 bases at V and 5 bases at J; junction bases unmatched: 14. The CDR3 consists of 17 residues. The CDR3 region is CASSSLQGAGAQYGYTF. DNA of the CDR3: TGTGCCAGCAGCTCGTTACAGGGGGCCGGCGCTCAATATGGCTACACCTTC.

The rearrangement links TRBV4-2 to TRBJ2-1, with TRBD2 as a possible D gene (6 bases). The length of the CDR3 is 15 residues. The germline CDR1 and CDR2 sequences are LGHNA and YNFKEQ. The V end was cut by 6 bases, the J end by 8 bases, with 20 bases between. CDR3 nucleotide sequence: TGTGCCAGCAGACATAGCGGCGAGGGTATGGATGAGCAGTTCTTC. Translating it yields CASRHSGEGMDEQFF.

The V gene is TRBV7-9, the J gene TRBJ1-2, with D unclear. The V end lost 5 bases, the J end lost 1 base, and 14 bases lay between the germline ends. This CDR3 has 15 amino acids. Per germline, CDR1 SEHNR and CDR2 FQNEAQ (reference sequence). CDR3 region: CASSGRGSGNYGYTF. The CDR3 DNA reads TGTGCCAGCAGCGGGCGGGGTTCCGGTAACTATGGCTACACCTTC.

The V call is TRBV11-2, the J call TRBJ1-5, with 9 bases lining up with TRBD1. Germline V gene sequence: CDR1 SGHAT, CDR2 FQNNGV. J lost 3 bases, V lost 5 bases, and 8 bases had no gene match. The CDR3 consists of 16 residues. The CDR3: CASSPGQGIANQPQHF. The CDR3 DNA follows: TGTGCCAGCAGCCCGGGACAGGGAATAGCCAATCAGCCCCAGCATTTT.

This clonotype was observed a few times. The chain is built from TRBV29-1 and TRBJ1-2, with D uncertain. Germline lookup yields CDR1 SQVTM and CDR2 ANQGSEA. With 4 bases removed from V and 3 bases from J, the gap between germline ends came to 9 bases. The CDR3 spans 12 residues. CDR3 DNA sequence: TGCAGCGTTGGAGGGCTCGACTATGGCTACACCTTC. Its protein product is CSVGGLDYGYTF.